A single sample gave rise to the 17 T cell receptor beta chains below, sequenced in a study of T cells of healthy individuals (dated by TCRdb to the late 2010s). The library was made by 5' RACE. Sequencing relied on an Illumina MiSeq. TCRdb reprocessing: public reads trimmed at Q25 with fastp, clones called with MiXCR, in-frame beta chains kept. Identical CDR3 proteins give one entry, which carries the most common genes and DNA. The sample table lists roughly 76,000 distinct CDR3 sequences, roughly 5% of them with a count of one. The ten largest make up approximately 8% of the sample. These receptors all stem from a female donor in good health.

This clonotype was detected many times. V and J are TRBV6-2 or TRBV6-3 and TRBJ2-6; either TRBD1 or TRBD2 may fit D (5 bases each). The CDR3 extends over 17 amino acids. V shed 7 bases and J shed 0 bases, with 16 bases lying between them. CDR1 and CDR2 from the germline V gene are MNHEY and SVGEGT. CDR3 coding DNA: TGTGCCAGCATCCACGGGACGGCAAGCTCTGGGGCCAACGTCCTGACTTTC. Translation: CASIHGTASSGANVLTF.

This clonotype came up many times. This chain links TRBV5-6 with TRBJ2-1, with D possibly being TRBD2 (6 bases). The V gene's germline CDR1 is SGHDT and CDR2 YYEEEE. This CDR3 is built from 14 residues. V dropped 4 bases and J dropped 5 bases, with 13 bases sitting between them. The CDR3 DNA is TGTGCCAGCAGCCGAGCGGGCGTACACAATGAGCAGTTCTTC. This codes for CASSRAGVHNEQFF.

The sample holds many counts of this clonotype. The gene calls are TRBV7-9 and TRBJ2-1; no clear D gene. Germline lookup yields CDR1 SEHNR and CDR2 FQNEAQ (reference sequence). Trimming shortened V by 3 bases and J by 5 bases, and 11 bases separated the two germline ends. There are 14 residues in the CDR3. CDR3 in amino acids: CASSFITANNEQFF. In DNA form, the CDR3 reads TGTGCCAGCAGCTTCATCACAGCAAACAATGAGCAGTTCTTC.

Many counts were recorded for this clonotype. The chain has TRBV27 and TRBJ2-7, with 8 bases aligning to TRBD1. Unmatched junction bases numbered 4, after V lost 5 bases and J lost 4 bases. From germline, CDR1 is MNHEY and CDR2 SMNVEV (reference sequence). CDR3 size: 13 residues. The CDR3 DNA is TGTGCCAGCAGTCCCGGGACAGGATACGAGCAGTACTTC. Protein product: CASSPGTGYEQYF.

This clonotype was observed many times. The chain combines TRBV5-6 with TRBJ2-7; 7 bases are a match to TRBD1. Germline CDR1 is SGHDT and CDR2 is YYEEEE. The J segment lost 5 bases and the V segment lost 4 bases, leaving 12 bases of the junction unmatched. The CDR3 loop spans 15 amino acids. CDR3 nucleotide sequence: TGTGCCAGCAGCCTTACCGTGACAGGGTCGGACGAGCAGTACTTC. This sequence encodes CASSLTVTGSDEQYF.

This clonotype was found a few times. This chain joins TRBV2 and TRBJ1-2; 7 bases agree with TRBD1. Losses at the gene ends were 8 bases for V and 5 bases for J; bases not matched to a gene: 17. This CDR3 spans 16 amino acids. Germline-derived CDR1 and CDR2 are SNHLY and FYNNEI. The CDR3 loop is CASGETGTFFGYGYTF. The CDR3 region has the DNA TGTGCCAGCGGGGAGACAGGGACGTTTTTTGGATATGGCTACACCTTC.

In this sample, this clonotype turned up many times. For the CDR3, the DNA is TGCAGTGCTAGAGAGATAGCATGGGAGACCCAGTACTTC. This encodes CSAREIAWETQYF. The genes are TRBV20-1 and TRBJ2-5; no clear D gene. V shed 0 bases and J shed 5 bases, with 10 bases lying between them. Germline CDR1 and CDR2: DFQATT and SNEGSKA (reference sequence). The CDR3 runs 13 residues.

This chain's CDR3 is CASSLGTGGGNTEAFF. The CDR3 DNA reads as TGCGCCAGCAGCTTGGGAACAGGCGGAGGGAACACTGAAGCTTTCTTT. J is TRBJ1-1 and V is TRBV5-1; D is perhaps TRBD1 (5 bases). The CDR3 is 16 residues long. Germline lookup yields CDR1 SGHRS and CDR2 YFSETQ. V lost 0 bases and J lost 1, with 13 bases in between.

This clonotype was counted at least ten times. The rearrangement uses TRBV5-1 and TRBJ2-2, with 8 bases aligning to TRBD2. From germline, CDR1 is SGHRS and CDR2 YFSETQ. Germline trimming cut 4 bases from V and 5 bases from J; bases unmatched to any gene: 4. The CDR3 covers 14 residues. CDR3 region: CASSSLAGTGELFF. DNA for the CDR3: TGCGCCAGCAGCAGCTTAGCGGGGACCGGGGAGCTGTTTTTT.

This clonotype appeared many times. The chain carries TRBV2 and TRBJ2-7; D possibly matches TRBD1 or TRBD2 (5 bases each). The length of the CDR3 is 11 residues. The germline V gene has CDR1 SNHLY and CDR2 FYNNEI. V shed 8 bases and J shed 5 bases, with 10 bases lying between them. The DNA for the CDR3 is TGTGCCAGCTCCTGGGGGAACGAGCAGTACTTC. Amino acid sequence: CASSWGNEQYF.

This clonotype was seen many times. The chain recombines TRBV27 with TRBJ1-1; 8 bases are shared with TRBD1. CDR3 length: 14 amino acids. V was pared by 4 bases and J by 5 bases, with 6 bases of the junction left unmatched. Germline V gene data show CDR1 as MNHEY and CDR2 as SMNVEV (reference sequence). The CDR3: CASSSGQGGTEAFF. Here the CDR3 DNA reads TGTGCCAGCAGTTCCGGACAGGGAGGTACTGAAGCTTTCTTT.

This clonotype was seen only a few times. The V and J genes are TRBV30 and TRBJ1-1; the D is unclear. The CDR3 contains 13 residues. Germline CDR1 and CDR2: GTSNPN and SVGIG (reference sequence). Trimming left V 0 bases short and J 5 bases short, with 10 bases between. For the CDR3, the DNA is TGTGCCTGGAGTGTACAATGGCTGACTGAAGCTTTCTTT. Amino acid sequence: CAWSVQWLTEAFF.

This clonotype occurred many times. The V call is TRBV12-3 or TRBV12-4, the J call TRBJ2-7; 9 bases are a match to TRBD2. This CDR3 region has 15 residues. J gave up 0 bases and V 3 bases, and 3 bases lay outside the gene matches. DNA of the CDR3: TGTGCCAGCAGTTTTATTAGCGGGAGCTCCTACGAGCAGTACTTC. Its translation: CASSFISGSSYEQYF.

This chain uses TRBV4-3 with TRBJ2-7, with 7 nucleotides matching TRBD1. There are 14 residues in the CDR3. Germline loops: CDR1 LGHNA, CDR2 YSLEER. Trimming removed 4 bases from V and 0 bases from J; junction bases left unmatched: 3. CDR3 region: CASSPGTVSYEQYF. In nucleotides, the CDR3 is TGCGCCAGCAGCCCGGGGACAGTCTCCTACGAGCAGTACTTC.

At least ten counts were recorded for this clonotype. The rearrangement uses TRBV4-1 and TRBJ1-1, with D possibly matching TRBD1 (5 bases). Germline values: CDR1 MGHRA, CDR2 YSYEKL. Trimming took off 8 bases at V and 4 bases at J, with 20 bases between the two ends. The CDR3 length is 15 residues. CDR3: CASGSGRGAVTEAFF. The DNA for the CDR3 is TGCGCCAGCGGGTCAGGTCGAGGGGCCGTCACTGAAGCTTTCTTT.

This chain connects TRBV6-5 to TRBJ1-1; 8 nucleotides line up with TRBD1. Trimming cost V 4 bases and J 5 bases; bases outside gene matches: 12. This CDR3 is built from 16 residues. The V gene's germline CDR1 is MNHEY and CDR2 SVGAGI. In DNA form, the CDR3 reads TGTGCCAGCAGTTCCAACCGTCGACAGGGGAGTACTGAAGCTTTCTTT. It translates to CASSSNRRQGSTEAFF.

This clonotype was found many times. The J gene is TRBJ2-2, the V gene TRBV6-5; 7 bases are shared with TRBD1. The CDR3 loop spans 14 amino acids. V was clipped by 6 bases and J by 9 bases; unmatched bases: 10. Germline CDR1 MNHEY, CDR2 SVGAGI. CDR3 protein: CASSLQGPPRELFF. CDR3 in DNA: TGTGCCAGCAGCCTACAGGGGCCGCCCCGGGAGCTGTTTTTT.